These T cell receptor beta chains were read from a single sample in a study of cytomegalovirus exposure and HLA in healthy donors. Repertoires were generated with immunoSEQ multiplex PCR, while TCRdb's copy carries only in-frame clones and drops some. The data contain approximately 77,000 clones, around 75% of them singletons. Source material: PBMCs. The receptors were sampled from a woman in her thirties or forties in good health and CMV-seronegative. Each CDR3 is given with its conserved first and last residue. D genes are given only for firm matches. Size values are once, few and many counts, or a class for expanded clones, and some rows have none.

d_gene	abundance	v_gene	j_gene	CDR3nt	CDR3aa
NA	NA	TRBV30	TRBJ1-2	TGTGCCTGGAGTCCGACGACACTCAGTGATGGCTACACCTTC	CAWSPTTLSDGYTF
NA	NA	TRBV30	TRBJ1-1	TGTGCCTGGGAACAGGGTAGGGACACTGAAGCTTTCTTT	CAWEQGRDTEAFF
NA	NA	TRBV19	TRBJ2-3	TGTGCCAGTAGTATGTCGGGCACAGATACGCAGTATTTT	CASSMSGTDTQYF
TRBD2	NA	TRBV27	TRBJ2-5	TGTGCCAGCAGTTTATCTAGCGGGAGGAGGGAGGGAAAGACCCAGTACTTC	CASSLSSGRREGKTQYF
NA	NA	TRBV21-1	TRBJ2-5	TGTGCCAGCAGCAAAAGAAGAAGGGACAGGGCTGAGACCCAGTACTTC	CASSKRRRDRAETQYF
NA	NA	TRBV5-1	TRBJ2-5	TGCGCCAGCAGCTTGGATTCGGTTAAAGAGACCCAGTACTTC	CASSLDSVKETQYF
NA	NA	TRBV4-1	TRBJ2-1	TGCGCCAGCAGCCAAGGAACGGTCGGCGGCAATGAGCAGTTCTTC	CASSQGTVGGNEQFF
NA	NA	TRBV5-4	TRBJ1-1	TGTGCCAGCAGCTTTGTACATTCCCTTTCAACTGAAGCTTTCTTT	CASSFVHSLSTEAFF
NA	NA	TRBV2	TRBJ1-6	TGTGCCAGCAGTGAAGCGCTCCCCGACAGTAATTCACCCCTCCACTTT	CASSEALPDSNSPLHF
TRBD1	NA	TRBV15	TRBJ2-5	TGTGCCACCAGCAGAGGGACAGGGCACCCCCAAGAGACCCAGTACTTC	CATSRGTGHPQETQYF
TRBD2	NA	TRBV29-1	TRBJ2-3	TGCAGCGTTGAGGGGCTAGCGGGAGGGGAAGATACGCAGTGTTTT	CSVEGLAGGEDTQCF
TRBD2	few	TRBV2	TRBJ2-1	TGTGCCAGCAGTGATAGCGGGGGGAACAATGAGCAGTTCTTC	CASSDSGGNNEQFF
TRBD1	NA	TRBV5-6	TRBJ2-3	TGTGCCAGCAGCTTGTATATCGTTGGGGGACAGAGCACAGATACGCAGTATTTT	CASSLYIVGGQSTDTQYF
TRBD2	NA	TRBV7-3	TRBJ2-5	TGTGCCAGCAGCCTAGGTCCGGGGGGGCCAGAGACCCAGTACTTC	CASSLGPGGPETQYF
NA	few	TRBV2	TRBJ1-2	TGTGCCAGCAGTGGCGGGGGCCGGGGCTATGGCTACACCTTC	CASSGGGRGYGYTF
NA	NA	TRBV2	TRBJ2-7	TGTGCCAGCTCGTTTAAAGCAGCGGCCTACGAGCAGTACTTC	CASSFKAAAYEQYF
NA	NA	TRBV28	TRBJ2-1	TGTGCCAGCTTAAAATGGGGGGGCAGAAGACCCTCCAATGAGCAGTTCTTC	CASLKWGGRRPSNEQFF
NA	NA	TRBV4-3	TRBJ1-1	TGCGCCAGCAGCCAAGATCAGGTCATGAACACTGAAGCTTTCTTT	CASSQDQVMNTEAFF
TRBD1	NA	TRBV28	TRBJ2-7	TGTGCCAGCAGTATCCGGGACAGACTCTACGAGCAGTACTTC	CASSIRDRLYEQYF
TRBD1	NA	TRBV5-4	TRBJ2-2	TGTGCCAGTAGCTTTGGGACAGGGGGCGGCGGGGAGCTGTTTTTT	CASSFGTGGGGELFF
TRBD1	NA	TRBV6-6	TRBJ1-3	TGTGCCAGCGGACAAGGACAGGCGGCTGGAAACACCATATATTTT	CASGQGQAAGNTIYF
NA	NA	TRBV14	TRBJ2-1	TGTGCCAGCAGCCAGGCAATATACAATGAGCAGTTCTTC	CASSQAIYNEQFF
NA	NA	TRBV5-1	TRBJ1-4	TGCGCCAGCAGCTTGGACCCGGGGAGTGAAAAACTGTTTTTT	CASSLDPGSEKLFF
TRBD2	few	TRBV29-1	TRBJ2-3	TGCAGCGTCTCCGAGGGGAGCGGGAGGACGAGGGATACGCAGTATTTT	CSVSEGSGRTRDTQYF
TRBD2	once	TRBV7-2	TRBJ2-7	TGTGCCAGCAGCTTAGTAGGCCTAGCGGGGGGAATTCCGTACGAGCAGTACTTC	CASSLVGLAGGIPYEQYF
TRBD2	NA	TRBV6-1	TRBJ2-1	TGTGCCAGCAGGGAATTAGCGGGGACTTACAATGAGCAGTTCTTC	CASRELAGTYNEQFF
TRBD1	NA	TRBV5-3	TRBJ1-2	TGTGCCAGAAGCTTGATTTGTTGTTTCAGGGGGCGACTCTATGGCTACACCTTC	CARSLICCFRGRLYGYTF
NA	few	TRBV11-1	TRBJ1-3	TGTGCCAGCAGCTTAAGTGAGCTGAACTCTGGAAACACCATATATTTT	CASSLSELNSGNTIYF
NA	NA	TRBV2	TRBJ2-7	TGTGCCAGCACGAGACTACTCACGTACGTCTCCTACGAGCAGTACTTC	CASTRLLTYVSYEQYF
TRBD2	NA	TRBV9	TRBJ2-1	TGTGCCAGCAGCTCTCAGCGGGAGGGACGGTACAATGAGCAGTTCTTC	CASSSQREGRYNEQFF
NA	NA	TRBV29-1	TRBJ2-6	TGCAGCGTTGGTAGGGGGACTGGGGCCAACGTCCTGACTTTC	CSVGRGTGANVLTF
NA	NA	TRBV5-6	TRBJ2-2	TGTGCCAGCAGCCGCGCGTCGCGGGACCTTGGCGGGGAGCTGTTTTTT	CASSRASRDLGGELFF
TRBD1	NA	TRBV18	TRBJ1-3	TGTGCCAGCTCTCGGACAGGGGGCGCAGGAAACACCATATATTTT	CASSRTGGAGNTIYF
NA	NA	TRBV27	TRBJ2-7	TGTGCCAGCAGTTTATCGCTCATGTGGCAGGACTACGAGCAGTACTTC	CASSLSLMWQDYEQYF
NA	NA	TRBV7-7	TRBJ2-7	TGTGCTAGCAGCCGCGGCCCGGGGGGCGAGGCCGAGCAGTACTTC	CASSRGPGGEAEQYF
NA	NA	TRBV5-1	TRBJ2-7	TGCGCCAGCAGCTTGGGGACTACTCTCTACGAGCAGTACTTC	CASSLGTTLYEQYF
TRBD1	NA	TRBV15	TRBJ2-3	TGTGCCACCAGCACCCGACAGGGGTCGGGCACAGATACGCAGTATTTT	CATSTRQGSGTDTQYF
NA	NA	TRBV6-5	TRBJ2-1	TGTGCCAGCAGATCGGGGTCCCTCAATGAGCAGTTCTTC	CASRSGSLNEQFF
NA	few	TRBV9	TRBJ1-4	TGTGCCAGCAGGAAGGAGGGCTTAGGTGAAAAACTGTTTTTT	CASRKEGLGEKLFF
NA	NA	TRBV30	TRBJ1-2	TGTGCCTGGAGTCAGGAGGGTTTCGCGGATGGCTACACCTTC	CAWSQEGFADGYTF